One sample yielded the 27 T cell receptor beta chains listed below, sequenced in a study of Ad26.COV2.S vaccination and SARS-CoV-2 variants. Profiled with immunoSEQ multiplex PCR; TCRdb holds only in-frame clones, not every one. The sample holds 300,000 to 350,000 clones; around 89% are singletons and the top ten take around 5%. Treatment of the sample: around 19 received Ad26.COV2.S at low or high dose, single or two shots; several received placebo; per-sample allocation not given. Material that was analyzed had been drawn on day 63 after the first vaccine or placebo injection. This specimen was peripheral blood, taken in a trial of Ad26.COV2.S vaccine versus placebo. Every receptor here comes from a person aged 18-65 years who received the Ad26.COV2.S COVID-19 vaccine or a placebo.

This rearrangement joins TRBV19 to TRBJ2-3, with TRBD1 matching over 8 bases. Germline V gene data show CDR1 as LNHDA and CDR2 as SQIVND (reference sequence). The CDR3 contains 16 residues. J lost 0 bases, V lost 4 bases, and 6 bases had no gene match. The CDR3 region has the DNA TGTGCCAGTAGTAGCAGGGGGCCCGGAAGCACAGATACGCAGTATTTT. It encodes CASSSRGPGSTDTQYF.

The rearrangement joins TRBV5-1 to TRBJ1-4, with unresolved D. V was shortened by 1 base and J by 0 bases, with 7 bases between the two germline ends. The CDR3 is 15 amino acids. Germline loops: CDR1 SGHRS, CDR2 YFSETQ. Here the CDR3 DNA reads TGCGCCAGCAGCTTGCATGGGGCAACTAATGAAAAACTGTTTTTT. Residues: CASSLHGATNEKLFF. Filled out from reference TRBV5-1 and TRBJ1-4, the complete variable domain reads KAGVTQTPRYLIKTRGQQVTLSCSPISGHRSVSWYQQTPGQGLQFLFEYFSETQRNKGNFPGRFSGRQFSNSRSEMNVSTLELGDSALYLCASSLHGATNEKLFFGSGTQLSVL.

The chain recombines TRBV6-5 with TRBJ1-6; TRBD1 might be the D (5 bases). CDR3 length: 16 amino acids. Germline CDR1 MNHEY, CDR2 SVGAGI. Between the trimmed V and J ends, which lost 3 bases and 4 bases, there was a span of 13 bases. CDR3 loop: CASSYGQGRYNSPLHF. CDR3 in DNA: TGTGCCAGCAGTTATGGGCAGGGTCGGTATAATTCACCCCTCCACTTT.

This sequence joins TRBV7-9 and TRBJ2-3, with a tentative D call TRBD1 (7 bases). The V and J ends lost 5 bases and 2 bases respectively, with 14 bases between them. The CDR3 is 15 residues long. Looked up from germline, CDR1 is SEHNR and CDR2 is FQNEAQ (reference sequence). CDR3 coding DNA: TGTGCCAGCAGCAACGACAGGGACTTCACAGATACGCAGTATTTT. Protein sequence: CASSNDRDFTDTQYF.

V is TRBV5-1 and J is TRBJ2-1, with 9 bases fitting TRBD2. Unmatched junction bases numbered 5, after V lost 0 bases and J lost 4 bases. Germline values: CDR1 SGHRS, CDR2 YFSETQ. The CDR3 runs to 16 residues. DNA of the CDR3: TGCGCCAGCAGCTTGGTTGCGGGAGGGAAGTACAATGAGCAGTTCTTC. Protein sequence: CASSLVAGGKYNEQFF.

The chain carries TRBV5-6 and TRBJ2-1, with D perhaps being TRBD1 or TRBD2 (6 bases each). V lost 4 bases and J lost 6, with 17 bases in between. The CDR3 is 15 residues long. The germline gives CDR1 SGHDT, CDR2 YYEEEE. Here the CDR3 reads CASSMTLGGINEQFF. CDR3 DNA sequence: TGTGCCAGCAGCATGACTCTCGGGGGCATCAATGAGCAGTTCTTC.

The rearrangement joins TRBV27 to TRBJ1-1; 7 bases line up with TRBD1. CDR1 MNHEY and CDR2 SMNVEV come from the germline V gene (reference sequence). The CDR3 sequence is 14 residues long. J was trimmed by 5 bases and V by 3 bases; bases with no gene match: 6. DNA for the CDR3: TGTGCCAGCAGTTTCTCCAGGGGGGGGACTGAAGCTTTCTTT. Its protein is CASSFSRGGTEAFF.

V usage is TRBV6-5 and J usage is TRBJ1-2; D unresolved. In germline, CDR1 is MNHEY, CDR2 SVGAGI. The CDR3 consists of 14 residues. With 6 bases removed from V and 2 bases from J, the gap between germline ends came to 13 bases. CDR3 sequence reads: CASSRNTLNYGYTF. The CDR3 coding sequence is TGTGCCAGCAGCCGGAACACATTAAACTATGGCTACACCTTC.

The V gene is TRBV29-1, the J gene TRBJ1-2; no clear D. CDR1 and CDR2 from the germline V gene are SQVTM and ANQGSEA. The CDR3 extends over 12 amino acids. Trimming cost V 8 bases and J 8 bases, with 18 bases left between them. CDR3 bases: TGCAGCACCTACACCCTCGGTTTGGGCTACACCTTC. Residues: CSTYTLGLGYTF.

With regard to this clone: Other nucleotide sequences from this sample produce the same CDR3. V gene TRBV19 combines with J gene TRBJ1-2, with TRBD1 identical over 7 bases. CDR1 LNHDA and CDR2 SQIVND come from the germline V gene (reference sequence). The J segment lost 2 bases and the V segment lost 5 bases, leaving 2 bases of the junction unmatched. The CDR3 has 13 residues. DNA for the CDR3: TGTGCCAGTAGTCCGGGACAGAACTATGGCTACACCTTC. This encodes CASSPGQNYGYTF.

The chain employs TRBV5-4 and TRBJ2-3; 8 nucleotides agree with TRBD1. This CDR3 spans 15 amino acids. Germline lookup yields CDR1 SGHNT and CDR2 YYREEE (reference sequence). V lost 3 bases to trimming and J lost 3 bases; unmatched junction nucleotides: 6. CDR3 in amino acids: CASSSRTGLTDTQYF. CDR3 DNA sequence: TGTGCCAGCAGCTCGAGGACAGGGTTAACAGATACGCAGTATTTT. The variable domain in full, with the rest retrieved from reference TRBV5-4 and TRBJ2-3, is ETGVTQSPTHLIKTRGQQVTLRCSSQSGHNTVSWYQQALGQGPQFIFQYYREEENGRGNFPPRFSGLQFPNYSSELNVNALELDDSALYLCASSSRTGLTDTQYFGPGTRLTVL.

The chain recombines TRBV20-1 with TRBJ2-1; 15 positions match TRBD2. This CDR3 region has 14 residues. The germline gives CDR1 DFQATT, CDR2 SNEGSKA (reference sequence). V lost 3 bases and J lost 8; bases outside the gene matches: 2. CDR3 in amino acids: CSASGLAGGHEQFF. The CDR3 DNA is TGCAGTGCTAGTGGACTAGCGGGAGGGCATGAGCAGTTCTTC.

The V and J genes are TRBV27 and TRBJ1-2; 7 bases map to TRBD1. Trimming cost V 6 bases and J 5 bases; bases outside gene matches: 12. There are 15 residues in the CDR3. Germline V gene sequence: CDR1 MNHEY, CDR2 SMNVEV (reference sequence). The CDR3 region is CASRIRQGRNYGYTF. CDR3 nucleotide sequence: TGTGCCAGCAGGATTAGACAGGGCAGGAATTATGGCTACACCTTC.

This chain joins TRBV10-1 and TRBJ2-1, with D uncertain. Germline V CDR1 and CDR2: WNHNN, SYGVQD (reference sequence). This CDR3 contains 13 residues. Deletions cut 0 bases from V and 5 bases from J, with 5 bases between. The CDR3 DNA sequence: TGCGCCAGCAGTGAGTCGGTCGACAATGAGCAGTTCTTC. This codes for CASSESVDNEQFF.

The gene calls are TRBV28 and TRBJ2-7, with TRBD1 matching over 7 bases. Germline V gives CDR1 MDHEN, CDR2 SYDVKM. With V trimmed by 4 bases and J by 3 bases, 9 bases remained unmatched. The CDR3 spans 15 residues. The CDR3 here is CASSSPGTARYEQYF. The CDR3 coding sequence is TGTGCCAGCAGTTCGCCCGGGACAGCACGCTACGAGCAGTACTTC.

V is TRBV27 and J is TRBJ1-2; D perhaps matches TRBD1 (5 bases). Germline CDR1 MNHEY, CDR2 SMNVEV (reference sequence). V was cut by 1 base and J by 1 base, with 13 bases left in between. The CDR3 runs 16 residues. In DNA form, the CDR3 reads TGTGCCAGCAGTTTATTCGCGGACAAATATAACTATGGCTACACCTTC. It translates to CASSLFADKYNYGYTF.

Only one count was recorded for this clone. This chain joins TRBV7-8 and TRBJ2-7; TRBD1 is a possible D gene (7 bases). CDR1 is SGHVS, CDR2 FQNEAQ, per germline. The germline V and J ends were trimmed by 5 bases and 0 bases, with 17 bases remaining between them. This CDR3 comprises 16 residues. The CDR3 sequence is CASSRRDSQNSYEQYF. CDR3 nucleotides: TGTGCCAGCAGCAGGAGGGACAGCCAAAACTCCTACGAGCAGTACTTC.

The chain recombines TRBV18 with TRBJ1-1; no firm D call. The CDR3 consists of 16 residues. V was trimmed by 3 bases and J by 1 base, leaving 15 bases between them. Germline V gene lookup returns CDR1 KGHSH and CDR2 LQKENI. CDR3: CASSPSSAIGNTEAFF. CDR3 coding DNA: TGTGCCAGCTCACCTTCCTCGGCGATCGGGAACACTGAAGCTTTCTTT. Looking up the rest from reference TRBV18 and TRBJ1-1 gives the full variable domain: NAGVMQNPRHLVRRRGQEARLRCSPMKGHSHVYWYRQLPEEGLKFMVYLQKENIIDESGMPKERFSAEFPKEGPSILRIQQVVRGDSAAYFCASSPSSAIGNTEAFFGQGTRLTVV.

The V and J genes are TRBV19 and TRBJ2-5, with 8 bases that match TRBD2. Germline V gives CDR1 LNHDA, CDR2 SQIVND (reference sequence). Trimming at V came to 1 base and at J to 2 bases, leaving 9 bases not matched to a gene. The CDR3 is 17 residues long. Here the CDR3 reads CASSIGRSGVKQETQYF. The CDR3 coding sequence is TGTGCCAGTAGTATAGGCCGTAGCGGGGTGAAACAAGAGACCCAGTACTTC.

This chain joins TRBV24-1 and TRBJ2-7; 7 bases are shared with TRBD1. CDR1 and CDR2 (germline): KGHDR, SFDVKD. The CDR3 is 12 residues long. Unmatched junction bases numbered 1, after V lost 9 bases and J lost 0 bases. The CDR3 loop is CATQGVSYEQYF. In DNA form, the CDR3 reads TGTGCCACCCAGGGGGTCTCCTACGAGCAGTACTTC.

The V call is TRBV7-9, the J call TRBJ2-2; 10 bases map to TRBD2. The trim removed 2 bases at V and 6 bases at J, leaving 3 bases unmatched. Germline V gives CDR1 SEHNR, CDR2 FQNEAQ (reference sequence). This CDR3 has 15 residues. In DNA, the CDR3 is TGTGCCAGCAGCTTATTAGCGGGAGGTTCCGGGGAGCTGTTTTTT. The encoded protein is CASSLLAGGSGELFF. The full variable domain, its missing parts supplied by reference TRBV7-9 and TRBJ2-2, is DTGVSQNPRHKITKRGQNVTFRCDPISEHNRLYWYRQTLGQGPEFLTYFQNEAQLEKSRLLSDRFSAERPKGSFSTLEIQRTEQGDSAMYLCASSLLAGGSGELFFGEGSRLTVL.

This clone has only one observation. The V and J genes are TRBV27 and TRBJ2-7, with TRBD1 identical over 8 bases. The V and J ends lost 1 base and 6 bases, in that order; junction bases with no gene match: 5. The CDR3 is 14 residues long. Germline loops: CDR1 MNHEY, CDR2 SMNVEV (reference sequence). The CDR3 here is CASSLWPGGAEQYF. In nucleotides, the CDR3 is TGTGCCAGCAGTTTATGGCCAGGGGGCGCCGAGCAGTACTTC.

The rearrangement links TRBV20-1 to TRBJ2-7; possibly TRBD2 for D (6 bases). Germline V lookup: CDR1 DFQATT, CDR2 SNEGSKA (reference sequence). The CDR3 loop spans 16 amino acids. V dropped 3 bases and J dropped 0 bases, with 18 bases sitting between them. The CDR3 DNA sequence: TGCAGTGCTAGTTCCCCTTTGGGGGGAAGCTCCTACGAGCAGTACTTC. This codes for CSASSPLGGSSYEQYF.

V gene TRBV25-1 combines with J gene TRBJ2-3; 7 bases match TRBD1. CDR1 is MGHDK and CDR2 is SYGVNS in the germline V gene. V trimming: 6 bases; J trimming: 4 bases; junction bases outside the gene matches: 4. The CDR3 loop spans 13 amino acids. CDR3 bases: TGTGCCAGCAGACAAACAGGGGCAGATACGCAGTATTTT. Its translation: CASRQTGADTQYF. The full variable domain, its missing parts supplied by reference TRBV25-1 and TRBJ2-3, is EADIYQTPRYLVIGTGKKITLECSQTMGHDKMYWYQQDPGMELHLIHYSYGVNSTEKGDLSSESTVSRIRTEHFPLTLESARPSHTSQYLCASRQTGADTQYFGPGTRLTVL.

V usage is TRBV2 and J usage is TRBJ2-3; TRBD2 agrees at 7 bases. The CDR3 spans 17 residues. The trim removed 1 base at V and 3 bases at J, leaving 10 bases unmatched. From germline, CDR1 is SNHLY and CDR2 FYNNEI. The CDR3 region is CASSEEMAGAGTDTQYF. The CDR3 DNA sequence: TGTGCCAGCAGTGAAGAGATGGCGGGAGCGGGTACAGATACGCAGTATTTT.

The CDR3, as DNA: TGTGCCACCAGTGATGGTTCTATCAACACCGGGGAGCTGTTTTTT. Translated, it gives CATSDGSINTGELFF. The chain combines TRBV24-1 with TRBJ2-2; D gene uncertain. The germline gives CDR1 KGHDR, CDR2 SFDVKD. The CDR3 has 15 residues. V lost 3 bases to trimming and J lost 2 bases, with 9 bases between them.

CDR3 region: CASSSPRWDTVSLPGNTIYF. CDR3 bases: TGTGCCAGTAGTAGTCCCAGGTGGGACACCGTTAGCCTACCTGGAAACACCATATATTTT. The J gene is TRBJ1-3, the V gene TRBV19, with a weak D call TRBD1 (6 bases). Germline V gives CDR1 LNHDA, CDR2 SQIVND (reference sequence). Deletions cut 4 bases from V and 2 bases from J, with 27 bases between. The CDR3 has 20 residues.